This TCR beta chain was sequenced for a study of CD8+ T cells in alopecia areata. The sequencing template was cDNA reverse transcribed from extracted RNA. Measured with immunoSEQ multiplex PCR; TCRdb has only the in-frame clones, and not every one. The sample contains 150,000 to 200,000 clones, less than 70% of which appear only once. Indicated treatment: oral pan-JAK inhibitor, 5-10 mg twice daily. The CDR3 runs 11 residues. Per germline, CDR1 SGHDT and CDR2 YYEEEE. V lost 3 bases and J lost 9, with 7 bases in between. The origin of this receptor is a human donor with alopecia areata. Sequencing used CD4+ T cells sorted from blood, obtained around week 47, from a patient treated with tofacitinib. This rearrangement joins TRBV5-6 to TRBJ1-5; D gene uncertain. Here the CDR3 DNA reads TGTGCCAGCAGCTCACCCTGGCCCCAGCATTTT. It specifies CASSSPWPQHF.